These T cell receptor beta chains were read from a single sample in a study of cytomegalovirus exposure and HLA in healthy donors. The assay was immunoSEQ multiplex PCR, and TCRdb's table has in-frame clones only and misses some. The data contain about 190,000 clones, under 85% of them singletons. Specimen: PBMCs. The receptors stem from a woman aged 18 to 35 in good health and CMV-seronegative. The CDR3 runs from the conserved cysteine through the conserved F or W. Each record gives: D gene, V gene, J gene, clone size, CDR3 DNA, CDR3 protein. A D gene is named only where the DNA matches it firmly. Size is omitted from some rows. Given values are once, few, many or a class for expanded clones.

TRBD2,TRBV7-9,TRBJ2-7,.,TGTGCCAGCAGCTTAAATTCGGGCGGGAGATCCTACGAGCAGTACTTC,CASSLNSGGRSYEQYF
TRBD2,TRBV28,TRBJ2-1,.,TGTGCCAGCAGTTTGGGACTAGCGGGATTTGGTGAGCAGTTCTTC,CASSLGLAGFGEQFF
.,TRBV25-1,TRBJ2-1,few,TGTGCCAGCAGTGAGCCTAGCGATGAGCAGTTCTTC,CASSEPSDEQFF
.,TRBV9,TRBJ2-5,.,TGTGCCAGCAGTGCCTCCCCTCTCGGGGAGACCCAGTACTTC,CASSASPLGETQYF
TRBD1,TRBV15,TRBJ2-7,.,TGTGCCACCAGCAGAGTTACAGGGGGCTCCTACGAGCAGTACTTC,CATSRVTGGSYEQYF
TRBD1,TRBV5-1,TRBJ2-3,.,TGCGCCAGCAGCCCGGGACAGGGACGGGCAGATACGCAGTATTTT,CASSPGQGRADTQYF
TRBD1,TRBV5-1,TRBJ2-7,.,TGCGCCAGCAGCGATCCGGGACAGAGGGACGAGCAGTACTTC,CASSDPGQRDEQYF
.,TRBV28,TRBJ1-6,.,TGTGCCAGCAGTCTCGCCGGGGGGCCGAGCCCCCTCCACTTT,CASSLAGGPSPLHF
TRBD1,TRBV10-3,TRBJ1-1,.,TGTGCCATCAGCGACAACAGGGGTGGGACTGAAGCTTTCTTT,CAISDNRGGTEAFF
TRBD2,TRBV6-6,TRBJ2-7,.,TGTGCCAGCAGTTACTCGATCGGGACTAGCGGGGAGTACTTC,CASSYSIGTSGEYF
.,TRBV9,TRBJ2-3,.,TGTGCCAGCAGCGCAGCCCCAGGGGTAGATACGCAGTATTTT,CASSAAPGVDTQYF
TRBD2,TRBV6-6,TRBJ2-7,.,TGTGCCAGCAGTCTAGAAAGCGGGAGGGCCGGGTACGAGCAGTACTTC,CASSLESGRAGYEQYF
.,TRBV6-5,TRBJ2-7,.,TGTGCCAGCAGTTACGGGTCAGGGGCCCCCTACGAGCAGTACTTC,CASSYGSGAPYEQYF
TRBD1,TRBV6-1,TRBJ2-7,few,TGTGCCAGCAGTTTAGGACAGGGTTCATACGAGCAGTACTTC,CASSLGQGSYEQYF
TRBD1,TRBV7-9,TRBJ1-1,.,TGTGCCAGCAGCCCACCGAGGACAGGGGAGAACACTGAAGCTTTCTTT,CASSPPRTGENTEAFF
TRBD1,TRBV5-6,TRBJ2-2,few,TGTGCCAGCAGCCAGGACAGGGTACGCGAGCTGTTTTTT,CASSQDRVRELFF
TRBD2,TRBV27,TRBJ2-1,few,TGTGCCAGCATGGCGGGAGAAGTAAATGAGCAGTTCTTC,CASMAGEVNEQFF
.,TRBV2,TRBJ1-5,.,TGTGCCAGCAGTGAAGCGAGGAACGATCAGCCCCAGCATTTT,CASSEARNDQPQHF